This T cell receptor (beta chain) was sequenced for a study of blood T cell repertoires in COVID-19. Study-wide context: Sites in the United States, Italy and Spain provided acute and convalescent COVID-19 samples.

Libraries were prepared by immunoSEQ multiplex PCR; TCRdb keeps only in-frame clonotypes and omits some of them. The sample includes about 80,000 clones, 80% of them seen just once. V was trimmed by 6 bases and J by 6 bases, leaving 8 bases between them. Germline V lookup: CDR1 MDHEN, CDR2 SYDVKM. The CDR3 has 11 amino acids. Only a few counts were recorded for this clone. The sample carries other DNA sequences with the same CDR3. The J gene is TRBJ1-1, the V gene TRBV28; D ambiguous. The sequence came from a woman in her thirties or forties with active or convalescent COVID-19. Source material: peripheral blood. CDR3 loop: CASSLFAEAFF. CDR3 nucleotides: TGTGCCAGCAGCCTTTTCGCTGAAGCTTTCTTT.